The T cell receptor beta chain under discussion was sequenced for a study of blood T cell repertoires in COVID-19. Study context: Whether acute or convalescent, the COVID-19 samples came from the United States, Italy and Spain. T cells, B-cell-depleted T cells, or PBMCs provided the cDNA or gDNA that served as material.

Germline V gene sequence: CDR1 SGHTA, CDR2 FQGNSA. Trimming took off 3 bases at V and 2 bases at J, with 23 bases between the two ends. The CDR3 has 19 residues. This clone was found once. In the original workflow: Amplifying reference gene primers gave estimates of nucleated cell counts. Assay: immunoSEQ multiplex PCR; the TCRdb copy retains only in-frame clones and omits some. The V and J calls and clone size were taken over from that table, and D and trimming were inferred from the DNA. The sample has approximately 68,000 clones, roughly 82% seen once. The sequence derives from an elderly man with active COVID-19. The chain has TRBV7-2 and TRBJ2-1; perhaps TRBD2 as D (7 bases). Input material: peripheral blood. The chain's CDR3 is CASSLTSGFRGGTYNEQFF. The CDR3 region has the DNA TGTGCCAGCAGCTTGACGTCGGGGTTTAGGGGGGGGACCTACAATGAGCAGTTCTTC.